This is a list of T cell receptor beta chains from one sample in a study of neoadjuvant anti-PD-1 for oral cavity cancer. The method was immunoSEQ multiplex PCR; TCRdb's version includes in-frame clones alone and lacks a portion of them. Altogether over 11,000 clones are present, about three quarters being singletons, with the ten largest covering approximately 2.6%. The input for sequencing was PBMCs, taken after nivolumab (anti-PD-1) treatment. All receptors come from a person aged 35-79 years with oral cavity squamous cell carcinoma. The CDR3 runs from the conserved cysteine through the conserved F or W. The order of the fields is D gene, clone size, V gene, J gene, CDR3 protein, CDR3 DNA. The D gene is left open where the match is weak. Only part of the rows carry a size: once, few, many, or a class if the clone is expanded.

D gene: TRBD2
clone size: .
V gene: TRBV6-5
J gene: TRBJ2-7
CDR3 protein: CASVRAGGGEQYF
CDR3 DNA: TGTGCCAGCGTCCGAGCGGGAGGAGGCGAGCAGTACTTC

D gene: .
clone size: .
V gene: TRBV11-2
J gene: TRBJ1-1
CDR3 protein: CASSLASTVNTEAFF
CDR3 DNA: TGTGCCAGCAGCTTAGCGTCGACAGTGAACACTGAAGCTTTCTTT

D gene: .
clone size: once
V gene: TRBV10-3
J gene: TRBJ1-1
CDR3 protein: CATLEQVGTEAFF
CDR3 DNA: TGTGCCACCCTGGAACAGGTTGGAACTGAAGCTTTCTTT

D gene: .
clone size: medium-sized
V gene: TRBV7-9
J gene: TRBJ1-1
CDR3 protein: CASDAGMNTEAFF
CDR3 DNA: TGTGCCAGCGACGCAGGGATGAACACTGAAGCTTTCTTT

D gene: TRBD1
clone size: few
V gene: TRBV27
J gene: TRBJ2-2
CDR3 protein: CASPGTGRTGELFF
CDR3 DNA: TGTGCCAGCCCCGGGACAGGGCGCACCGGGGAGCTGTTTTTT

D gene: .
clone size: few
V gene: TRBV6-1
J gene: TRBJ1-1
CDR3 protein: CASEGQIEAFF
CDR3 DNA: TGTGCCAGTGAAGGACAGATCGAAGCTTTCTTT

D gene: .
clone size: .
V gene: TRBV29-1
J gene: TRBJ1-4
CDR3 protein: CSVSINEGEKLFF
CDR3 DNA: TGCAGCGTTTCAATCAACGAGGGGGAAAAACTGTTTTTT

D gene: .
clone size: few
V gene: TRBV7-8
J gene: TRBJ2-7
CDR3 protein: CASSGPGGEQYF
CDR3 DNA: TGTGCCAGCAGCGGGCCCGGGGGCGAGCAGTACTTC

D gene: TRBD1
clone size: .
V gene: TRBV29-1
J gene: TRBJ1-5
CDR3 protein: CSVGTGDQPQHF
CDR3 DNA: TGCAGCGTCGGGACAGGGGATCAGCCCCAGCATTTT

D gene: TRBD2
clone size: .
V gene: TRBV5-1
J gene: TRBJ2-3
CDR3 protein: CASSLGAGGGDTQYF
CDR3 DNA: TGCGCCAGCAGCTTGGGGGCGGGAGGAGGCGATACGCAGTATTTT

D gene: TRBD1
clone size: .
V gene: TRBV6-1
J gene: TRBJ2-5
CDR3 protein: CASSGRQGQETQYF
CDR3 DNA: TGTGCCAGCAGTGGGAGACAGGGGCAAGAGACCCAGTACTTC

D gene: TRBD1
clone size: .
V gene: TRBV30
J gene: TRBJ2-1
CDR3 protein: CAWSNKQGAMGEQFF
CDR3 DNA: TGTGCCTGGAGTAACAAACAGGGGGCTATGGGTGAGCAGTTCTTC

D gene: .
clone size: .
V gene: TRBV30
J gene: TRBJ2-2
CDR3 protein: CAWRAPPAGELFF
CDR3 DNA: TGTGCCTGGAGGGCCCCACCGGCCGGGGAGCTGTTTTTT

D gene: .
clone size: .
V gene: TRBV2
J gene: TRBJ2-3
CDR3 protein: CASSSSGGTDTQYF
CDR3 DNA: TGTGCCAGCAGTAGCTCGGGGGGCACAGATACGCAGTATTTT

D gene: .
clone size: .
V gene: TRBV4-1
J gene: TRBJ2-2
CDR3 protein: CASSQGYGELFF
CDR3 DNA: TGCGCCAGCAGCCAGGGCTACGGGGAGCTGTTTTTT

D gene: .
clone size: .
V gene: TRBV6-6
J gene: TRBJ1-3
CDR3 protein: CASSTGNSGNTIYF
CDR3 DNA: TGTGCCAGCAGCACAGGGAACTCTGGAAACACCATATATTTT

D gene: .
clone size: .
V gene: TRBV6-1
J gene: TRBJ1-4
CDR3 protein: CASSEQGIGEKLFF
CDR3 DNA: TGTGCCAGCAGTGAACAGGGGATAGGTGAAAAACTGTTTTTT

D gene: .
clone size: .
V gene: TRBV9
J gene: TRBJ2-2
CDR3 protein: CASSVGEGFTGELFF
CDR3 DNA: TGTGCCAGCAGCGTAGGAGAGGGATTCACCGGGGAGCTGTTTTTT

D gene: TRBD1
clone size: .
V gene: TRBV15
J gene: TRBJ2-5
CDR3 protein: CATSRPGQGGETQYF
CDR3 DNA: TGTGCCACCAGCAGACCCGGACAGGGAGGAGAGACCCAGTACTTC

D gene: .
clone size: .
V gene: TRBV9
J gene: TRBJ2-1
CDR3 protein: CASSVADGGYNEQFF
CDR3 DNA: TGTGCCAGCAGCGTAGCTGACGGGGGCTACAATGAGCAGTTCTTC

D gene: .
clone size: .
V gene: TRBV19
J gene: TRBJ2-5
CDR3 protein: CASSMTGSQETQYF
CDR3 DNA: TGTGCCAGTAGTATGACGGGAAGCCAAGAGACCCAGTACTTC

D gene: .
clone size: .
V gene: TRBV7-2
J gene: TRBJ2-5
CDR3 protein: CASSLGAVETQYF
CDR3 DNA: TGTGCCAGCAGCCTCGGGGCAGTAGAGACCCAGTACTTC

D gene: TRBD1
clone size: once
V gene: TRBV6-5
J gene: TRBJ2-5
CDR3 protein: CASSTGTGVTETQYF
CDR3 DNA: TGTGCCAGCAGTACCGGGACAGGGGTAACGGAGACCCAGTACTTC

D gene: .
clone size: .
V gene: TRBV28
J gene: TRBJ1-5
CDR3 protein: CASRGGTRPAQHF
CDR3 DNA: TGTGCCAGCCGGGGAGGGACTCGGCCAGCCCAGCATTTT

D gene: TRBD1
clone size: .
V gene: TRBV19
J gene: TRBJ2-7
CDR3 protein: CASSMGTGDEQYF
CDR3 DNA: TGTGCCAGTAGTATGGGGACAGGTGACGAGCAGTACTTC

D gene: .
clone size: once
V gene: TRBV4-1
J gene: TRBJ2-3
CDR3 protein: CASSRQWGPGTSDTQYF
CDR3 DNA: TGCGCCAGCAGCCGACAATGGGGTCCGGGAACCTCGGATACGCAGTATTTT

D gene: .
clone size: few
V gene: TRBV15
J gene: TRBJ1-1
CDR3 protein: CATSRDTGDSTEAFF
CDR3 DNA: TGTGCCACCAGCAGAGATACAGGCGACTCTACTGAAGCTTTCTTT

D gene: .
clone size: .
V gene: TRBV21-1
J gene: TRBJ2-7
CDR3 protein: CASSKAPGCGWYEQYF
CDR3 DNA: TGTGCCAGCAGCAAAGCGCCGGGTTGTGGCTGGTACGAGCAGTACTTC

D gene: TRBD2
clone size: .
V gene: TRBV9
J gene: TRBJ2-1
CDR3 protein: CASSVVPYAGGSNEQFF
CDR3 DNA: TGTGCCAGCAGCGTAGTCCCCTATGCGGGAGGGTCCAATGAGCAGTTCTTC

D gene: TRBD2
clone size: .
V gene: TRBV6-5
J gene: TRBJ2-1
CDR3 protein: CASSYSGGRAWDEQFF
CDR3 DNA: TGTGCCAGCAGTTACTCTGGCGGGAGGGCCTGGGATGAGCAGTTCTTC

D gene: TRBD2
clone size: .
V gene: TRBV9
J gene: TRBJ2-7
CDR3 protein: CASSVGASGGVYEQYF
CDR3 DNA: TGTGCCAGCAGCGTAGGAGCTAGCGGGGGAGTTTACGAGCAGTACTTC

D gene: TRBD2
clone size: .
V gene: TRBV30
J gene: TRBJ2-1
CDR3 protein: CAWSVLAGRGSYNEQFF
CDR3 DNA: TGTGCCTGGAGTGTACTAGCGGGAAGGGGGTCCTACAATGAGCAGTTCTTC

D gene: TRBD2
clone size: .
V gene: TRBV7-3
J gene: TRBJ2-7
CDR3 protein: CASSLQRGTYEQYF
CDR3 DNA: TGTGCCAGCAGCTTGCAGCGGGGGACCTACGAGCAGTACTTC

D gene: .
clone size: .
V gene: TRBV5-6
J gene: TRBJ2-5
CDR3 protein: CASSSYPETQYF
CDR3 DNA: TGTGCCAGCAGCTCCTATCCAGAGACCCAGTACTTC

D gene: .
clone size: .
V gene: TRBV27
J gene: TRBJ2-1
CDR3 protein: CASSLLGELLFF
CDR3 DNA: TGTGCCAGCAGTTTACTAGGGGAGTTATTATTCTTC

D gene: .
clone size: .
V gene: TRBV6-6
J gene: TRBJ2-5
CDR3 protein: CASSYAGFQETQYF
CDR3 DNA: TGTGCCAGCAGTTACGCCGGGTTCCAAGAGACCCAGTACTTC

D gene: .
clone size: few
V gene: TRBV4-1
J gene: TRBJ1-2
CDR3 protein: CASSLATPNYGYTF
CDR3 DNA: TGCGCCAGCAGCCTCGCGACACCTAACTATGGCTACACCTTC

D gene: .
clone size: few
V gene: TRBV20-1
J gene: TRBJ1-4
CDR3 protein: CSARNEKLFF
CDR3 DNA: TGCAGTGCTAGGAATGAAAAACTGTTTTTT

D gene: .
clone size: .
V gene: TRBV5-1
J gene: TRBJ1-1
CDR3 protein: CASSNGGGGQTEAFF
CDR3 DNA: TGCGCCAGCAGTAACGGTGGCGGGGGGCAAACTGAAGCTTTCTTT

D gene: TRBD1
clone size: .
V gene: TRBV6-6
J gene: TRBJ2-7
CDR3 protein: CASETGPFYEQYF
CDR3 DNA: TGTGCCAGCGAGACAGGGCCCTTCTACGAGCAGTACTTC

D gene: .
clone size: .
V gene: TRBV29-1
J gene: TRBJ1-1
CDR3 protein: CSVEASPGTEAFF
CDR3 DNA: TGCAGCGTTGAAGCAAGCCCCGGGACTGAAGCTTTCTTT

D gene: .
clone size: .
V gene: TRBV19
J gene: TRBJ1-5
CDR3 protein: CASSMSSTPNQPQHF
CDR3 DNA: TGTGCCAGTAGTATGTCATCGACTCCTAATCAGCCCCAGCATTTT

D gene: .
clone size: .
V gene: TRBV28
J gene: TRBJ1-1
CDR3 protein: CASSVFSSNTEAFF
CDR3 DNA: TGTGCCAGCAGTGTCTTTTCCTCGAACACTGAAGCTTTCTTT

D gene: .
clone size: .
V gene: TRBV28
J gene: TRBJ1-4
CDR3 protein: CASSPPNWYEKLFF
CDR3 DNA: TGTGCCAGCAGTCCACCCAACTGGTATGAAAAACTGTTTTTT

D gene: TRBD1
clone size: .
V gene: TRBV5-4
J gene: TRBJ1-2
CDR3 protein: CASSSRGQNGYTF
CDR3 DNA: TGTGCCAGCAGCTCAAGGGGGCAAAATGGCTACACCTTC

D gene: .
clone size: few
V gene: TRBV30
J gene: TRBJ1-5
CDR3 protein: CAWEDGTSNQPQHF
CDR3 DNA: TGTGCCTGGGAAGATGGTACTAGCAATCAGCCCCAGCATTTT

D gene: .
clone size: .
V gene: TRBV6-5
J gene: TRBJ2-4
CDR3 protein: CASSYSGLSRGNIQYF
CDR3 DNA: TGTGCCAGCAGTTACTCGGGACTCTCCCGGGGAAACATTCAGTACTTC

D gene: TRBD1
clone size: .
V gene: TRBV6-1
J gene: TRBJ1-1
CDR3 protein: CASIRQGAAEAFF
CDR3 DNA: TGTGCCAGCATACGACAGGGGGCGGCTGAAGCTTTCTTT

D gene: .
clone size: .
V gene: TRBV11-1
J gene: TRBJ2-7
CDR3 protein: CASSPRGVPYEQYF
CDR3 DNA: TGTGCCAGCAGCCCCCGCGGGGTCCCGTACGAGCAGTACTTC

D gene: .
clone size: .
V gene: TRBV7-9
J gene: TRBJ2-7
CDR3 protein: CATRRESSYEQYF
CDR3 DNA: TGTGCCACCCGTCGGGAGAGCTCCTACGAGCAGTACTTC

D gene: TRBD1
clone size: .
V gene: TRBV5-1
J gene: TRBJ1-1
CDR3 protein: CASSSTGGTEAFF
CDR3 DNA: TGCGCCAGCAGCTCGACAGGGGGCACTGAAGCTTTCTTT

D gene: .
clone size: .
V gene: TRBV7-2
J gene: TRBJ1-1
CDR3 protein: CASSLTGGGNTEAFF
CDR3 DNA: TGTGCCAGCAGTCTCACCGGGGGCGGGAACACTGAAGCTTTCTTT

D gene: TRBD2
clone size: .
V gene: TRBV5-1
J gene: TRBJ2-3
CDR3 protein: CASSPPGTSDATDTQYF
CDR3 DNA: TGCGCCAGCAGCCCGCCCGGGACTAGCGATGCTACAGATACGCAGTATTTT

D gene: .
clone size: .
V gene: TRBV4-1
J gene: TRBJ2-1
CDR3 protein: CASSQDRWEQSNEQFF
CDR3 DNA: TGCGCCAGCAGCCAAGATAGGTGGGAACAAAGCAATGAGCAGTTCTTC